These 12 T cell receptor beta chains originate from one sample sequenced in a study of beta chain features in type 1 diabetes. Investigators reverse transcribed all isolated RNA, so they sequenced expressed TCRB transcripts. TCRdb's copy holds only in-frame clones and misses some; the assay was immunoSEQ multiplex PCR. This sample has some 280,000 clones; roughly an eighth occur once, and the top ten carry 0.017%. General study results and limits: Shortening of TCRB CDR3s, moderate but significant, appeared in all four CD4+ subsets of Type 1 diabetes patients.

Which antigens these TCRs recognize remains unknown. Sequenced material: naive CD4+ T cells from blood. These receptors all come from a man under 40 with type 1 diabetes.

In this sample, this clone turned up a few times. V gene TRBV25-1 combines with J gene TRBJ2-3, with a weak D call TRBD1 (5 bases). The CDR3 covers 17 residues. CDR1 MGHDK and CDR2 SYGVNS come from the germline V gene. Trimming removed 4 bases at V and 3 bases at J, with 20 bases between. DNA of the CDR3: TGTGCCAGCAGTGTAGGGCAGGGCCTAACCTCGACAGATACGCAGTATTTT. Translated, it gives CASSVGQGLTSTDTQYF.

The chain uses TRBV28 and TRBJ2-7; TRBD1 is a possible D gene (5 bases). The germline V gene encodes CDR1 MDHEN and CDR2 SYDVKM. Trimming took off 6 bases at V and 7 bases at J, with 19 bases between the two ends. This CDR3 spans 14 amino acids. CDR3 loop: CASRGPGRGWEQYF. The CDR3, as DNA: TGTGCCAGCAGAGGGCCTGGTAGGGGTTGGGAGCAGTACTTC.

This clone has just a few counts. The chain employs TRBV7-9 and TRBJ2-1, with TRBD1 identical over 10 bases. V shed 5 bases, J shed 8 bases, and the junction held 6 bases outside the gene matches. The CDR3 is 14 amino acids. Germline CDR1 reads SEHNR; CDR2 reads FQNEAQ (reference sequence). The chain's CDR3 is CASSGTTGGYEQFF. DNA for the CDR3: TGTGCCAGCAGCGGGACGACAGGGGGCTATGAGCAGTTCTTC.

This clone was counted a few times. CDR3 residues: CASSLSSGRDYEQYF. CDR3 bases: TGTGCCAGCAGTTTAAGTAGCGGGAGGGACTACGAGCAGTACTTC. The chain joins TRBV28 to TRBJ2-7; 11 bases align to TRBD2. V trimming: 2 bases; J trimming: 3 bases; junction bases outside the gene matches: 3. The CDR3 spans 15 residues. The germline gives CDR1 MDHEN, CDR2 SYDVKM. Filled out from reference TRBV28 and TRBJ2-7, the complete variable domain reads DVKVTQSSRYLVKRTGEKVFLECVQDMDHENMFWYRQDPGLGLRLIYFSYDVKMKEKGDIPEGYSVSREKKERFSLILESASTNQTSMYLCASSLSSGRDYEQYFGPGTRLTVT.

This clone was observed a handful of times. The gene calls are TRBV15 and TRBJ2-4; possibly TRBD2 for D (5 bases). V was shortened by 2 bases and J by 8 bases, with 13 bases between the two germline ends. From germline, CDR1 is LNHNV and CDR2 YYDKDF (reference sequence). The CDR3 covers 14 residues. The CDR3 protein is CATSRLSSRDIQYF. The CDR3 region has the DNA TGTGCCACCAGCAGACTCTCCTCGCGGGACATTCAGTACTTC.

The chain joins TRBV4-2 to TRBJ1-1; D unresolved. CDR3 length: 15 residues. Trimming pared 4 bases from V and 1 base from J, leaving 13 bases between. Germline CDR1 reads LGHNA; CDR2 reads YNFKEQ. The CDR3 DNA follows: TGTGCCAGCAGCCCCAGAACAGAACCGAACACTGAAGCTTTCTTT. Protein sequence: CASSPRTEPNTEAFF.

The chain employs TRBV4-2 and TRBJ2-7; 7 bases map to TRBD1. This CDR3 has 16 residues. Germline V gene sequence: CDR1 LGHNA, CDR2 YNFKEQ. Trimming removed 1 base from V and 1 base from J; junction bases left unmatched: 7. CDR3 protein: CASSQVSGTASYEQYF. The CDR3 bases are TGTGCCAGCAGCCAAGTATCAGGGACAGCTTCCTACGAGCAGTACTTC.

This clone has more than one count but fewer than ten. The chain links TRBV7-2 to TRBJ2-1; 9 nucleotides align to TRBD2. The V segment lost 1 base and the J segment 12 bases; nucleotides outside the gene matches: 7. Germline CDR1 and CDR2: SGHTA and FQGNSA. The CDR3 runs 14 residues. CDR3 amino acids: CASSLGREGPAQFF. The CDR3 nucleotides read TGTGCCAGCAGCTTAGGGCGGGAGGGCCCCGCGCAGTTCTTC.

The chain combines TRBV30 with TRBJ1-4, with D possibly matching TRBD1 (5 bases). The V gene lost 1 base and the J gene lost 0 bases, with 12 bases spanning the gap. CDR1 is GTSNPN, CDR2 SVGIG, per germline (reference sequence). The CDR3 contains 16 residues. The CDR3 nucleotides read TGTGCCTGGAGTGCTTTGCGACAGTCAACTAATGAAAAACTGTTTTTT. Its translation: CAWSALRQSTNEKLFF.

Only a few counts were recorded for this clone. The chain recombines TRBV27 with TRBJ1-5, with 8 bases identical to TRBD1. CDR1 and CDR2 from the germline V gene are MNHEY and SMNVEV (reference sequence). The CDR3 length is 15 residues. Trimming at V came to 3 bases and at J to 7 bases, leaving 8 bases not matched to a gene. CDR3 DNA sequence: TGTGCCAGCAGTTTGTACCCAGGGGGCGGGCAGCCCCAGCATTTT. Protein product: CASSLYPGGGQPQHF.

In its sample, this clone was seen once. V gene TRBV7-8 combines with J gene TRBJ1-4, with 8 bases fitting TRBD1. V was clipped by 5 bases and J by 6 bases; unmatched bases: 8. The CDR3 is made up of 15 amino acids. Germline V gene data show CDR1 as SGHVS and CDR2 as FQNEAQ. The CDR3 sequence: CASSIRTGRDEKLFF. The CDR3 coding sequence is TGTGCCAGCAGCATTCGGACAGGGAGAGATGAAAAACTGTTTTTT.

This clone occurred a few times. The rearrangement joins TRBV18 to TRBJ2-7, with D maybe TRBD1 (6 bases). In germline, CDR1 is KGHSH, CDR2 LQKENI. This CDR3 contains 15 residues. Deletions cut 0 bases from V and 2 bases from J, with 11 bases between. Here the CDR3 reads CASSPPSGQTYEQYF. Written as DNA, the CDR3 is TGTGCCAGCTCACCACCGTCAGGACAGACCTACGAGCAGTACTTC.